This T cell receptor (beta chain) was observed in a study of shared clonotypes between healthy human individuals. The study's findings and limits: Around 4.9% of naive CD4 clonotypes were shared across several donors.

Deep was the level used in running the assay. The genomic DNA of each subset was split evenly across several immunoSEQ plates. TCRdb's table, derived via immunoSEQ multiplex PCR, lists solely in-frame clones and lacks some. The sample shows 950,000 to 1,100,000 clones, under 80% of them seen only once. V lost 4 bases and J lost 1; bases outside the gene matches: 10. Germline CDR1 and CDR2: SGHAT and FQNNGV. This CDR3 has 17 amino acids. The donors were adults (healthy and HIV-negative) with no recent acute infections or vaccinations. Notes on this clone: The antigen remains unidentified.

The origin of this receptor is a man aged 18 to 30 in good health. The sequencing input was memory CD4+ T cells sorted from blood. Noted subset: CD45RA-negative fraction. The gene calls are TRBV11-2 and TRBJ2-3; 8 bases are shared with TRBD2. CDR3 amino acids: CASSSIKLAGRTDTQYF. The CDR3 nucleotides are TGTGCCAGCAGCTCTATCAAATTAGCGGGGCGCACAGATACGCAGTATTTT.